This TCR beta chain emerged from a study of T-cell memory formation after mild COVID-19. By share, this clonotype ranks as medium-sized. V was clipped by 0 bases and J by 1 base, with 9 bases between them. The CDR3 is 15 amino acids. In germline, CDR1 is MGHRA, CDR2 YSYEKL. Constant-segment primers served in 5'RACE that generated TCR alpha and TCR beta cDNA libraries bearing sample barcodes and UMIs. TCRdb analysed the 5' RACE reads with MiXCR anew, one entry per CDR3 protein. The table shows 110,000 to 150,000 distinct CDR3 sequences, with more than 13% occurring only once. The source material was PBMCs or a T cell subset sorted from them (not recorded which). The chain joins TRBV4-1 to TRBJ1-2; unclear D gene. The source of this sequence is an adult woman who had mild COVID-19 (a few samples of this study predate the infection). Cell type and time point are not known. CDR3 coding DNA: TGCGCCAGCAGCCAAGATTCAGCGATTAACTATGGCTACACCTTC. This sequence encodes CASSQDSAINYGYTF.